The 12 T cell receptor beta chains below were found in one sample sequenced in a study of cytomegalovirus exposure and HLA in healthy donors. Primers for the PCR totalled 60 Vbeta and 13 Jbeta. TCRdb's copy holds only in-frame clones and misses some; the assay was immunoSEQ multiplex PCR. The sample has approximately 110,000 clones; roughly three quarters are singletons. Sequenced material: PBMCs. Every receptor here comes from a male donor in good health and CMV-seronegative.

About this clone itself: Within the sample, other DNA sequences also encode this same CDR3. The chain uses TRBV4-1 and TRBJ1-1; perhaps TRBD1 as D (5 bases). The CDR3 has 14 residues. Germline CDR1 is MGHRA and CDR2 is YSYEKL. V lost 3 bases and J 6 bases, leaving 14 bases between the germline ends. The CDR3 nucleotides read TGCGCCAGCAGCCAGCGGCAGGGAACCCCTGAAGCTTTCTTT. Its translation: CASSQRQGTPEAFF.

The chain uses TRBV6-1 and TRBJ1-5, with 10 bases aligning to TRBD1. The V and J ends lost 7 bases and 2 bases, in that order; junction bases with no gene match: 5. Germline V gene data show CDR1 as MNHNS and CDR2 as SASEGT. The CDR3 is 15 amino acids. The CDR3, as DNA: TGTGCCAGCAACCCGACAGGGGGCGGCAATCAGCCCCAGCATTTT. It codes for CASNPTGGGNQPQHF.

The rearrangement links TRBV19 to TRBJ2-7; 8 nucleotides align to TRBD1. CDR1 LNHDA and CDR2 SQIVND come from the germline V gene (reference sequence). The CDR3 has 14 residues. J gave up 6 bases and V 2 bases, and 6 bases lay outside the gene matches. CDR3 nucleotides: TGTGCCAGTAGTATATCCAGGGGGCCCTTCGAGCAGTACTTC. Protein sequence: CASSISRGPFEQYF. The full variable domain, with the rest looked up from reference TRBV19 and TRBJ2-7, is DGGITQSPKYLFRKEGQNVTLSCEQNLNHDAMYWYRQDPGQGLRLIYYSQIVNDFQKGDIAEGYSVSREKKESFPLTVTSAQKNPTAFYLCASSISRGPFEQYFGPGTRLTVT.

The chain employs TRBV30 and TRBJ2-3; 7 positions match TRBD1. Germline CDR1 and CDR2: GTSNPN and SVGIG (reference sequence). J was trimmed by 6 bases and V by 5 bases; bases with no gene match: 11. The CDR3 consists of 14 residues. In nucleotides, the CDR3 is TGTGCCTGGGGCACGATAGGACAGGCGGATACGCAGTATTTT. Its translation: CAWGTIGQADTQYF.

The rearrangement uses TRBV19 and TRBJ2-3, with 9 bases that match TRBD2. CDR1 and CDR2 (germline): LNHDA, SQIVND (reference sequence). The trim removed 10 bases at V and 4 bases at J, leaving 12 bases unmatched. The CDR3 spans 15 residues. The CDR3 DNA follows: TGTGCCACCAAAATGAGGGCGGGAGGGGCAGATACGCAGTATTTT. Translated, it gives CATKMRAGGADTQYF.

The chain joins TRBV19 to TRBJ2-7; D is perhaps TRBD1 (6 bases). This CDR3 spans 14 amino acids. V shed 5 bases and J shed 0 bases, with 11 bases lying between them. In germline, CDR1 is LNHDA, CDR2 SQIVND (reference sequence). The CDR3: CASSFGQHSYEQYF. The CDR3 DNA sequence: TGTGCCAGTAGTTTCGGACAGCACTCCTACGAGCAGTACTTC.

This rearrangement joins TRBV28 to TRBJ2-7; possibly TRBD1 for D (5 bases). The germline V gene has CDR1 MDHEN and CDR2 SYDVKM. V dropped 5 bases and J dropped 4 bases, with 21 bases sitting between them. This CDR3 spans 16 amino acids. The CDR3 loop is CASSARRFQGRYEQYF. DNA for the CDR3: TGTGCCAGCAGTGCCCGCCGCTTTCAGGGAAGGTACGAGCAGTACTTC.

This sequence joins TRBV4-2 and TRBJ2-5; no clear D. The J call may be incorrect, as the DNA end agrees better with TRBJ2-7. The CDR3 extends over 14 amino acids. Germline V CDR1 and CDR2: LGHNA, YNFKEQ. The CDR3: CASSQEGSTYEQYF. In nucleotides, the CDR3 is TGTGCCAGCAGCCAAGAGGGTAGCACCTACGAGCAGTACTTC.

This clone was observed a handful of times. V usage is TRBV10-3 and J usage is TRBJ2-3; 7 nucleotides agree with TRBD2. Germline V CDR1 and CDR2: ENHRY, SYGVKD. V was pared by 1 base and J by 5 bases, with 9 bases of the junction left unmatched. The CDR3 contains 16 residues. In DNA, the CDR3 is TGTGCCATCAGTGAGTTTACTAGCGAGGCGGTAGATACGCAGTATTTT. Amino acids: CAISEFTSEAVDTQYF.

The chain couples TRBV10-1 to TRBJ1-1, with TRBD1 as a possible D gene (6 bases). The CDR3 sequence is 14 residues long. Germline CDR1 reads WNHNN; CDR2 reads SYGVQD (reference sequence). With 6 bases removed from V and 5 bases from J, the gap between germline ends came to 16 bases. The CDR3, as DNA: TGCGCCAGCAGGAAACACAGGGAAGGGACTGAAGCTTTCTTT. The encoded protein is CASRKHREGTEAFF.

The table lists this clone with a few counts. This chain connects TRBV6-6 to TRBJ2-3; a possible D gene is TRBD1 (5 bases). Looked up from germline, CDR1 is MNHNY and CDR2 is SVGAGI (reference sequence). Trimming left V 8 bases short and J 6 bases short, with 12 bases between. The CDR3 contains 12 residues. The chain's CDR3 is CASDSDGDTQYF. CDR3 nucleotide sequence: TGTGCCAGCGACAGCGACGGCGATACGCAGTATTTT.

This chain links TRBV6-5 with TRBJ2-7; 9 nucleotides match TRBD1. Looked up from germline, CDR1 is MNHEY and CDR2 is SVGAGI. There are 15 residues in the CDR3. With 5 bases clipped from V and 5 bases from J, the junction kept 10 bases outside the gene matches. The CDR3 DNA follows: TGTGCCAGCAGTAGAACCGGGACAGGGATTCACGAGCAGTACTTC. Translation: CASSRTGTGIHEQYF.